This T cell receptor beta chain was captured by sequencing in a study of blood T cell repertoires in COVID-19. Produced via immunoSEQ multiplex PCR; TCRdb's table is partial and in-frame only. The data contain approximately 100,000 clones, 70% to 85% of them singletons. Sample: peripheral blood. The clonotype was recovered from a woman aged 55-70 years with acute or convalescent COVID-19.

The CDR3 protein is CASSQRRGQETQYF. CDR3 nucleotides: TGTGCCAGCAGCCAACGGAGGGGACAAGAGACCCAGTACTTC. This sequence joins TRBV14 and TRBJ2-5; D perhaps matches TRBD2 (6 bases). The CDR3 loop spans 14 amino acids. From germline, CDR1 is SGHDN and CDR2 FVKESK. V lost 2 bases and J 2 bases, leaving 9 bases between the germline ends.